These 21 T cell receptor beta chains were all obtained from the same sample, sequenced in a study of cytomegalovirus exposure and HLA in healthy donors (dated 2017 in TCRdb). The library was made by the immunoSEQ multiplex PCR assay. The multiplex PCR relied on a mix of 60 forward primers for TCR Vbeta segments and 13 reverse primers for TCR Jbeta segments. Sourced from immuneACCESS, this table was stored by TCRdb with only in-frame sequences that have V and J called. A share of the clones is absent; for the studies checked, an unresolved V gene accounts for under half, and the remainder has no known explanation. Within this sample are about 150,000 clones, with roughly 79% of them counted one time only. Clones ranked in the top ten supply around 7% of the sample. Sequenced sample: PBMCs. These receptors came from a woman between 40 and 55 years old in good health and CMV-seropositive.

This rearrangement joins TRBV28 to TRBJ1-3; no reliable D call. Trimming took 3 bases from V and 0 from J, leaving 12 bases between them. The CDR3 has 16 residues. Germline-derived CDR1 and CDR2 are MDHEN and SYDVKM. CDR3 amino acids: CASSLGRKVSGNTIYF. CDR3 bases: TGTGCCAGCAGTTTGGGCCGGAAAGTCTCTGGAAACACCATATATTTT.

CDR3 amino acids: CASSQWTSGGYNEQFF. The CDR3 DNA follows: TGCGCCAGCAGCCAATGGACTAGCGGGGGGTACAATGAGCAGTTCTTC. The J gene is TRBJ2-1, the V gene TRBV4-1; TRBD2 agrees at 14 bases. Trimming cost V 2 bases and J 4 bases; bases outside gene matches: 1. Germline assignment: CDR1 MGHRA and CDR2 YSYEKL. The length of the CDR3 is 16 residues.

The chain employs TRBV9 and TRBJ1-3; no clear D. The CDR3 has 13 residues. V was trimmed by 2 bases and J by 3 bases, leaving 6 bases between them. Germline loops: CDR1 SGDLS, CDR2 YYNGEE. CDR3 in amino acids: CASSVSFGNTIYF. CDR3 nucleotides: TGTGCCAGCAGCGTTTCGTTTGGAAACACCATATATTTT.

V gene TRBV19 combines with J gene TRBJ2-7, with 7 bases fitting TRBD1. The J segment lost 6 bases and the V segment lost 7 bases, leaving 9 bases of the junction unmatched. The CDR3 extends over 13 amino acids. Per the germline V gene, CDR1 is LNHDA and CDR2 is SQIVND (reference sequence). In nucleotides, the CDR3 is TGTGCCAGTAAGGGGGCCAAAGGGGGCGAGCAGTACTTC. Its translation is CASKGAKGGEQYF.

In this sample, this clone turned up many times. The chain carries TRBV5-4 and TRBJ2-1; tentative D call: TRBD1 (5 bases). This CDR3 is 15 amino acids long. Germline V gene lookup returns CDR1 SGHNT and CDR2 YYREEE (reference sequence). Trimming took off 0 bases at V and 5 bases at J, with 12 bases between the two ends. CDR3 amino acids: CASSLVAGNNNEQFF. In DNA, the CDR3 is TGTGCCAGCAGCTTGGTCGCAGGGAATAACAATGAGCAGTTCTTC.

CDR3 DNA sequence: TGTGCCAGCAGCGTAGAGTCCGGGACAGGGGTGGCTGAGCAGTTCTTC. This codes for CASSVESGTGVAEQFF. J is TRBJ2-1 and V is TRBV9; TRBD1 agrees at 10 bases. This CDR3 spans 16 amino acids. Germline CDR1 is SGDLS and CDR2 is YYNGEE. J gave up 9 bases and V 0 bases, and 9 bases lay outside the gene matches.

The CDR3 region has the DNA TGTGCCAGCAGCATGGGACATTTTGGGACCCAGTACTTC. As protein: CASSMGHFGTQYF. J is TRBJ2-5 and V is TRBV9; D possibly corresponds to TRBD1 (6 bases). Germline assignment: CDR1 SGDLS and CDR2 YYNGEE. Trimming cost V 4 bases and J 7 bases, with 14 bases left between them. The CDR3 totals 13 residues.

J is TRBJ2-3 and V is TRBV5-1, with D uncertain. The V end was cut by 8 bases, the J end by 0 bases, with 10 bases between. Germline V gene data show CDR1 as SGHRS and CDR2 as YFSETQ. The CDR3 has 13 amino acids. The CDR3 protein is CASFETSTDTQYF. The CDR3 DNA reads as TGCGCCAGTTTTGAAACTAGCACAGATACGCAGTATTTT.

The chain combines TRBV28 with TRBJ1-3; TRBD1 is a possible D gene (5 bases). CDR1 and CDR2 from the germline V gene are MDHEN and SYDVKM. The CDR3 length is 15 residues. Trimming pared 4 bases from V and 0 bases from J, leaving 10 bases between. CDR3 region: CASSWGGNSGNTIYF. CDR3 coding DNA: TGTGCCAGCAGTTGGGGCGGGAACTCTGGAAACACCATATATTTT.

This clone was seen only a few times. V and J are TRBV10-2 and TRBJ1-1; a possible D gene is TRBD1 (5 bases). This CDR3 is built from 13 residues. Germline CDR1 and CDR2: WSHSY and SAAADI. Trimming took 6 bases from V and 6 from J, leaving 14 bases between them. The CDR3 coding sequence is TGCGCCAGCAGGTATGGGGGGGGATCTGAAGCTTTCTTT. Residues: CASRYGGGSEAFF.

The chain has TRBV30 and TRBJ1-3; D is undetermined. The germline V gene encodes CDR1 GTSNPN and CDR2 SVGIG (reference sequence). The V end lost 5 bases, the J end lost 6 bases, and 11 bases lay between the germline ends. The CDR3 length is 12 residues. Here the CDR3 reads CAWGSEENTIYF. The CDR3 coding sequence is TGTGCCTGGGGTAGCGAGGAAAACACCATATATTTT.

This clone has more than one count but fewer than ten. The chain uses TRBV28 and TRBJ2-1; 14 nucleotides agree with TRBD2. Germline CDR1 is MDHEN and CDR2 is SYDVKM. With 4 bases clipped from V and 7 bases from J, the junction kept 6 bases outside the gene matches. CDR3 size: 16 residues. This chain's CDR3 is CASSSRLAGGQNEQFF. The CDR3 coding sequence is TGTGCCAGCAGTTCCCGACTAGCGGGGGGGCAGAATGAGCAGTTCTTC.

This clone came up a few times. The J gene is TRBJ2-2, the V gene TRBV5-1, with TRBD1 identical over 8 bases. Germline loops: CDR1 SGHRS, CDR2 YFSETQ. Trimming removed 6 bases from V and 3 bases from J; junction bases left unmatched: 4. CDR3 length: 14 residues. The CDR3 DNA reads TGCGCCAGCACCCCAGGGGGCCACACCGGGGAGCTGTTTTTT. Residues: CASTPGGHTGELFF.

This chain joins TRBV6-6 and TRBJ1-6, with D possibly TRBD1 on 6 matching bases. Germline V gene data show CDR1 as MNHNY and CDR2 as SVGAGI (reference sequence). V was trimmed by 6 bases and J by 2 bases, leaving 11 bases between them. This CDR3 region has 15 residues. CDR3: CASRRGGTYNSPLHF. CDR3 coding DNA: TGTGCCAGCAGACGAGGGGGAACCTATAATTCACCCCTCCACTTT.

V usage is TRBV7-8 and J usage is TRBJ2-2; D ambiguous. In germline, CDR1 is SGHVS, CDR2 FQNEAQ. The length of the CDR3 is 13 residues. V lost 2 bases, J lost 5 bases, and 6 bases lay in between. This chain's CDR3 is CASSLSPTGELFF. CDR3 coding DNA: TGTGCCAGCAGCTTATCCCCAACCGGGGAGCTGTTTTTT.

The chain uses TRBV30 and TRBJ1-2; 7 nucleotides agree with TRBD1. This CDR3 comprises 11 residues. With 8 bases clipped from V and 4 bases from J, the junction kept 4 bases outside the gene matches. Germline values: CDR1 GTSNPN, CDR2 SVGIG (reference sequence). CDR3 nucleotides: TGTGCCGCGACAGGGCCCTATGGCTACACCTTC. This gives the protein CAATGPYGYTF.

This clone showed up just once. The CDR3 sequence: CASSFPSGGPTDTQYF. CDR3 sequence (DNA): TGTGCCAGCAGCTTCCCTAGCGGGGGGCCCACAGATACGCAGTATTTT. The rearrangement uses TRBV5-4 and TRBJ2-3, with 11 nucleotides matching TRBD2. V gave up 2 bases and J gave up 2 bases; unmatched junction bases: 4. CDR1 and CDR2 from the germline V gene are SGHNT and YYREEE (reference sequence). This CDR3 is built from 16 residues.

This clone occurred once. The CDR3 spells CASHRGINTEAFF. The CDR3 coding sequence is TGTGCCAGCCACAGGGGAATAAACACTGAAGCTTTCTTT. The rearrangement joins TRBV6-1 to TRBJ1-1; TRBD1 matches 7 bases. V lost 8 bases and J lost 2; bases outside the gene matches: 5. CDR1 and CDR2 (germline): MNHNS, SASEGT. CDR3 length: 13 residues.

V usage is TRBV7-8 and J usage is TRBJ2-3; D is possibly TRBD2 (7 bases). The germline V and J ends were trimmed by 7 bases and 2 bases, with 16 bases remaining between them. Looked up from germline, CDR1 is SGHVS and CDR2 is FQNEAQ. The CDR3 sequence is 15 residues long. The DNA of the CDR3 is TGTGCCAGCAACCCTTGGGGGGGCTACACAGATACGCAGTATTTT. It codes for CASNPWGGYTDTQYF.

The rearrangement joins TRBV29-1 to TRBJ2-7; weak D call: TRBD2 (6 bases). This CDR3 is 12 amino acids long. The V gene's germline CDR1 is SQVTM and CDR2 ANQGSEA. V lost 7 bases to trimming and J lost 3 bases, with 13 bases between them. Written as DNA, the CDR3 is TGCAGCGCTGGGGACTCTCACTACGAGCAGTACTTC. Amino acids: CSAGDSHYEQYF.

The chain combines TRBV9 with TRBJ2-1; TRBD1 agrees at 8 bases. Trimming cost V 4 bases and J 9 bases; bases outside gene matches: 9. The CDR3 covers 14 residues. Germline-derived CDR1 and CDR2 are SGDLS and YYNGEE. CDR3: CASSRGQGITEQFF. The CDR3 bases are TGTGCCAGCAGCCGTGGACAGGGCATCACTGAGCAGTTCTTC.